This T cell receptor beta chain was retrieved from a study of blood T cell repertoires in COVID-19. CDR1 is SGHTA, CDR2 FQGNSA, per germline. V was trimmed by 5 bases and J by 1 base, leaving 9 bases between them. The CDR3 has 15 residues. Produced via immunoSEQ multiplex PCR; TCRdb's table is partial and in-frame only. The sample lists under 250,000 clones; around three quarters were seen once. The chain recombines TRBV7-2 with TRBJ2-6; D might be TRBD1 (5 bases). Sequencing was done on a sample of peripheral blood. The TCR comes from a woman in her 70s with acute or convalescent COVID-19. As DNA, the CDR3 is TGTGCCAGCAGCCTGGACACTTCTGGGGCCAACGTCCTGACTTTC. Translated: CASSLDTSGANVLTF.